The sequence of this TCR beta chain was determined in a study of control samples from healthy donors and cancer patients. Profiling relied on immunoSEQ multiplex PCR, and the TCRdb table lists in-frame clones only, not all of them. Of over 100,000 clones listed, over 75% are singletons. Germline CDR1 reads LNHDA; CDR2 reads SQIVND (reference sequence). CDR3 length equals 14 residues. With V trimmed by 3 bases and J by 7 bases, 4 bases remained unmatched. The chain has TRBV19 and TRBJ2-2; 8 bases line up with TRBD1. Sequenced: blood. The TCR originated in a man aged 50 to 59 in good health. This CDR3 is CASSIQGANGELFF. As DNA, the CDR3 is TGTGCCAGTAGTATCCAGGGGGCGAACGGGGAGCTGTTTTTT.